This T cell receptor (beta chain) appears in the sequencing data of a study of blood T cell repertoires in COVID-19. Across the study: Whether acute or convalescent, the COVID-19 samples came from the United States, Italy and Spain.

Per the original data handling: The assay estimated nucleated cells by amplifying reference gene primers. Profiled with immunoSEQ multiplex PCR; TCRdb holds only in-frame clones, not every one. V, J and clone size are taken as reported in that table, and D and trimming were inferred from the DNA itself. The sample records 350,000 or so clones, roughly nine tenths being singletons. CDR3 length: 12 amino acids. Germline V gene data show CDR1 as SGHAT and CDR2 as FQNNGV. The germline V and J ends were trimmed by 2 bases and 8 bases, with 10 bases remaining between them. This clone has just one count. The sample consisted of peripheral blood. The receptor was isolated from a woman in her sixties with COVID-19, enrolled during active disease. V usage is TRBV11-2 and J usage is TRBJ2-7; D is perhaps TRBD2 (7 bases). CDR3 nucleotide sequence: TGTGCCAGCAGCTTATGGGGGGGGCAGCAGTACTTC. Its protein product is CASSLWGGQQYF.